These T cell receptor beta chains were read from a single sample in a study of blood T cells in healthy people across ages. TCRdb called the 5' RACE reads again in MiXCR, with one record for every CDR3 protein. This table has roughly 1,500,000 distinct CDR3 sequences, about 40% appearing once. The sample consisted of blood. These receptors were taken from a woman aged 18-35 years in good health. CDR3s include the opening cysteine and the closing phenylalanine or tryptophan. A D gene is named only where the DNA matches it firmly. A clone size is listed for some rows: how often the clone was seen (once, few, many), or a class if it is expanded.

d_call | j_call | clone_size | cdr3_length | v_call | cdr3_aa | cdr3_nt
NA | TRBJ2-5 | many | 13 | TRBV27 | CASSFGGRETQYF | TGTGCCAGCAGTTTCGGGGGTCGAGAGACCCAGTACTTC
TRBD1 | TRBJ1-2 | few | 15 | TRBV27 | CASSSTGGVVYGYTF | TGTGCCAGCAGTTCCACAGGGGGTGTTGTGTATGGCTACACCTTC
TRBD1 | TRBJ1-2 | few | 13 | TRBV29-1 | CSVAGTGVHGYTF | TGCAGCGTTGCAGGGACAGGGGTTCATGGCTACACCTTC
NA | TRBJ2-1 | NA | 16 | TRBV20-1 | CSATLGEESTYNEQFF | TGCAGTGCTACCCTAGGGGAAGAGTCAACCTACAATGAGCAGTTCTTC
NA | TRBJ2-1 | NA | 15 | TRBV12-3/TRBV12-4 | CASSRRTVSYNEQFF | TGTGCCAGCAGCCGACGTACAGTCTCCTACAATGAGCAGTTCTTC
NA | TRBJ2-3 | few | 12 | TRBV5-1 | CASIQGPDTQYF | TGCGCCAGCATCCAGGGCCCAGATACGCAGTATTTT
NA | TRBJ2-5 | NA | 14 | TRBV6-6 | CASGAATAQEIQYF | TGTGCCAGCGGTGCTGCAACGGCACAAGAGATCCAGTACTTC
TRBD1 | TRBJ2-2 | NA | 18 | TRBV20-1 | CSARPDRGELSNTGELFF | TGCAGTGCTAGGCCTGACAGGGGCGAGCTCTCGAACACCGGGGAGCTGTTTTTT
TRBD2 | TRBJ2-3 | few | 16 | TRBV11-2 | CASSPLRAGGPNTQYF | TGTGCCAGCAGCCCACTTAGAGCGGGGGGGCCAAATACGCAGTATTTT
NA | TRBJ2-7 | NA | 15 | TRBV15 | CATSRERQGGYEQYF | TGTGCCACCAGCAGAGAAAGGCAGGGTGGGTACGAGCAGTACTTC
NA | TRBJ1-5 | NA | 10 | TRBV20-1 | CSAGGQPQHF | TGCAGTGCTGGAGGTCAGCCCCAGCATTTT
TRBD1 | TRBJ2-2 | NA | 17 | TRBV7-3 | CASRSKRQGSGIGELFF | TGTGCCAGCAGGTCAAAGAGACAGGGATCGGGAATCGGGGAGCTGTTTTTT
NA | TRBJ2-7 | NA | 16 | TRBV9 | CASSVGGAASSYEQYF | TGTGCCAGCAGCGTAGGAGGGGCCGCGAGCTCCTACGAGCAGTACTTC
NA | TRBJ2-5 | NA | 11 | TRBV30 | CAWTHLETQYF | TGTGCCTGGACTCATCTGGAGACCCAGTACTTC
NA | TRBJ1-1 | NA | 14 | TRBV5-1 | CASSLETSGTEAFF | TGCGCCAGCAGCTTGGAGACCTCAGGGACTGAAGCTTTCTTT
NA | TRBJ2-2 | NA | 16 | TRBV9 | CASSAPPGRSTGELFF | TGTGCCAGCAGCGCCCCGCCGGGTAGGAGCACCGGGGAGCTGTTTTTT
NA | TRBJ1-2 | NA | 12 | TRBV29-1 | CSVVTGDYGYTF | TGCAGCGTTGTTACAGGAGACTATGGCTACACCTTC
NA | TRBJ2-3 | few | 12 | TRBV9 | CASSVARDTQYF | TGTGCCAGCAGCGTAGCCAGAGATACGCAGTATTTT
TRBD2 | TRBJ2-5 | NA | 18 | TRBV6-5 | CASSYPSPTSGGQETQYF | TGTGCCAGCAGTTACCCGTCCCCGACTAGCGGGGGACAAGAGACCCAGTACTTC
NA | TRBJ1-2 | NA | 13 | TRBV10-3 | CAISESESSGYTF | TGTGCCATCAGTGAGTCCGAAAGCTCCGGCTACACCTTC
NA | TRBJ2-3 | few | 15 | TRBV10-2 | CASISGGLSTDTQYF | TGCGCCAGCATCTCGGGCGGGTTGAGCACAGATACGCAGTATTTT
TRBD1 | TRBJ1-1 | few | 15 | TRBV20-1 | CSASESGQGDTEAFF | TGCAGTGCTAGTGAATCTGGACAGGGTGACACTGAAGCTTTCTTT
NA | TRBJ2-7 | few | 14 | TRBV6-5 | CASSAGQISYEQYF | TGTGCCAGCAGTGCCGGACAGATTTCCTACGAGCAGTACTTC
TRBD1 | TRBJ2-5 | few | 15 | TRBV5-1 | CASSSSGQGAETQYF | TGCGCCAGCAGCTCCTCCGGACAGGGGGCAGAGACCCAGTACTTC
NA | TRBJ1-2 | few | 15 | TRBV6-1 | CASSEGGAGSYGYTF | TGTGCCAGCAGTGAAGGGGGCGCAGGCAGCTATGGCTACACCTTC
NA | TRBJ2-5 | NA | 15 | TRBV10-3 | CAIREGGASRLAQYF | TGTGCCATCAGGGAAGGTGGGGCCTCTCGCTTAGCCCAGTACTTC
NA | TRBJ1-5 | NA | 15 | TRBV10-2 | CASRGRDGSNQPQHF | TGCGCCAGCAGGGGTCGAGACGGTAGCAATCAGCCCCAGCATTTT
NA | TRBJ1-2 | NA | 14 | TRBV28 | CASTPEEGRYGYTF | TGTGCCAGCACCCCAGAGGAGGGCCGCTATGGCTACACCTTC
TRBD2 | TRBJ2-3 | NA | 16 | TRBV6-6 | CASSQGRKRETDTQYF | TGTGCCAGCAGCCAGGGGCGGAAGCGGGAGACAGATACGCAGTATTTT
TRBD2 | TRBJ2-7 | NA | 17 | TRBV4-2 | CASSQGGLAGPLGEQYF | TGTGCCAGCAGCCAAGGAGGGCTAGCGGGGCCTCTTGGCGAGCAGTACTTC
TRBD1 | TRBJ1-2 | NA | 13 | TRBV28 | CASSLAQGGGYTF | TGTGCCAGCAGTTTAGCTCAGGGGGGTGGCTACACCTTC
NA | TRBJ1-5 | NA | 14 | TRBV29-1 | CSVETDYSNQPQHF | TGCAGCGTTGAGACGGACTATAGCAATCAGCCCCAGCATTTT
NA | TRBJ2-3 | once | 14 | TRBV7-2 | CTSSLVRATDTQYF | TGTACCAGCAGCTTAGTGCGGGCCACAGATACGCAGTATTTT
TRBD2 | TRBJ2-3 | few | 16 | TRBV5-5 | CASSLRRNSYREGQYF | TGTGCCAGCAGCTTGCGCCGCAACTCCTATCGGGAGGGGCAGTATTTT
NA | TRBJ2-7 | few | 16 | TRBV11-2 | CASSLAVGSSYNEQYF | TGTGCCAGCAGCTTAGCCGTGGGGAGCTCCTACAATGAGCAGTACTTC
TRBD2 | TRBJ2-5 | NA | 17 | TRBV7-2 | CASSLGGTSGRINEQYF | TGTGCCAGCAGCTTAGGGGGAACTAGCGGGAGGATCAATGAGCAGTACTTC
NA | TRBJ2-3 | NA | 15 | TRBV7-2 | CASSRTASSTDTQYF | TGTGCCAGCAGCCGGACTGCTTCTAGCACAGATACGCAGTATTTT
TRBD1 | TRBJ2-5 | few | 17 | TRBV4-2 | CASSQDEQGALTGAQYF | TGTGCCAGCAGCCAAGATGAACAGGGGGCTCTAACGGGGGCCCAGTACTTC
NA | TRBJ2-1 | NA | 12 | TRBV2 | CASITAYNEQFF | TGTGCCAGTATTACTGCATACAATGAGCAGTTCTTC
TRBD2 | TRBJ2-7 | few | 16 | TRBV28 | CASSPTSGRRDNEQYF | TGTGCCAGCAGCCCCACTAGCGGGAGGCGAGACAATGAGCAGTACTTC
NA | TRBJ1-5 | NA | 14 | TRBV5-1 | CASREDTANRPQHF | TGCGCCAGCAGGGAGGATACGGCAAATCGGCCCCAGCATTTT
NA | TRBJ1-1 | few | 13 | TRBV29-1 | CSVAAGWNTEAFF | TGCAGCGTTGCCGCCGGTTGGAACACTGAAGCTTTCTTT
NA | TRBJ1-4 | NA | 13 | TRBV6-5 | CASSVTSNEKLFF | TGTGCCAGCTCGGTGACTAGTAATGAAAAACTGTTTTTT
TRBD2 | TRBJ2-1 | few | 14 | TRBV5-1 | CASSLLTSGDEQFF | TGCGCCAGCAGCTTGTTGACTAGCGGGGATGAGCAGTTCTTC
NA | TRBJ2-7 | NA | 12 | TRBV20-1 | CSATSAPYEQYF | TGCAGTGCTACTTCAGCTCCTTACGAGCAGTACTTC
TRBD1 | TRBJ1-2 | few | 14 | TRBV6-2/TRBV6-3 | CASSYEGQWDGYTF | TGTGCCAGCAGTTACGAGGGACAGTGGGATGGCTACACCTTC
TRBD1 | TRBJ1-1 | NA | 15 | TRBV7-2 | CASSADRRSNTEAFF | TGTGCCAGCAGCGCGGACAGGCGATCGAACACTGAAGCTTTCTTT